A single T cell receptor (beta chain) is shown here with its context. Its target is not known. Germline V gene sequence: CDR1 MNHEY, CDR2 SMNVEV (reference sequence). Trimming shortened V by 3 bases and J by 0 bases, and 8 bases separated the two germline ends. The CDR3 totals 14 residues. MiXCR, run by TCRdb on the 5' RACE reads, gives a single entry per CDR3 protein. The sample shows around 440,000 distinct CDR3 sequences, over 15% of them seen only once. This entry belongs to a study of CD8 T cells in ankylosing spondylitis. Findings of the study overall: Characteristic, it appeared, of ankylosing spondylitis blood was a TCR beta motif of several highly homologous variants.

The clonotype was recovered from a male donor with ankylosing spondylitis. Sequencing was done on a sample of blood, either unsorted or a sorted T cell fraction (not recorded which). The chain uses TRBV27 and TRBJ1-1; no clear D. The CDR3: CASSFRRMNTEAFF. Here the CDR3 DNA reads TGTGCCAGCAGTTTCCGCCGCATGAACACTGAAGCTTTCTTT.